The TCR beta chain described here comes from a study of shared clonotypes between healthy human individuals. Study outcomes and limitations: Sharing across several donors was seen in roughly 5% of naive CD4 clonotypes.

The method was immunoSEQ multiplex PCR; TCRdb's version includes in-frame clones alone and lacks a portion of them. The data show 500,000 to 550,000 clones, about 96% seen once. Every donor was a Caucasian adult from Nashville, Tennessee. CDR1 and CDR2 from the germline V gene are ENHRY and SYGVKD. Trimming pared 10 bases from V and 2 bases from J, leaving 14 bases between. CDR3 length: 14 residues. About this clone itself: What it recognizes is unknown.

Sequencing used naive CD4+ T cells sorted from blood. Subset given: CD45RA+ positively selected. The receptor was derived from a woman younger than 45 in good health. The genes are TRBV10-3 and TRBJ2-2; TRBD1 is a possible D gene (6 bases). CDR3: CATWVGGNTGELFF. For the CDR3, the DNA is TGTGCCACGTGGGTAGGGGGTAACACCGGGGAGCTGTTTTTT.